This TCR beta chain was found in a study of blood T cell repertoires in COVID-19. V lost 4 bases to trimming and J lost 3 bases, with 17 bases between them. The CDR3 runs to 15 residues. Looked up from germline, CDR1 is SGDLS and CDR2 is YYNGEE. Generated by immunoSEQ multiplex PCR, the TCRdb table keeps only in-frame clones and is missing some. The data hold around 63,000 clones, with around nine tenths observed a single time. This TCR was sampled from a woman at least 80 years old with active COVID-19. The sample consisted of peripheral blood. The genes are TRBV9 and TRBJ2-7, with D possibly matching TRBD2 (6 bases). DNA of the CDR3: TGTGCCAGCAGCCCCTATGGGAGGTCCCTCTACGAGCAGTACTTC. Amino acid sequence: CASSPYGRSLYEQYF.